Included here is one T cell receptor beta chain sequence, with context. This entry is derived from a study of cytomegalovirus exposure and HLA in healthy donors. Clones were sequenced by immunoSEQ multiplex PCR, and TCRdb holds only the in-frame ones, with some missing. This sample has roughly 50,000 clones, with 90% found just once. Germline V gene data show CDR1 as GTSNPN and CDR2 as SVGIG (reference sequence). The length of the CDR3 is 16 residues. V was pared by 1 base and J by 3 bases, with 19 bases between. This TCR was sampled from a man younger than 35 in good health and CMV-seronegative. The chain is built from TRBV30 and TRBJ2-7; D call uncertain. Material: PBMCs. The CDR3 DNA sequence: TGTGCCTGGAGTGGGCTCGGCACTCTACTATACTACGAGCAGTACTTC. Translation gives CAWSGLGTLLYYEQYF.